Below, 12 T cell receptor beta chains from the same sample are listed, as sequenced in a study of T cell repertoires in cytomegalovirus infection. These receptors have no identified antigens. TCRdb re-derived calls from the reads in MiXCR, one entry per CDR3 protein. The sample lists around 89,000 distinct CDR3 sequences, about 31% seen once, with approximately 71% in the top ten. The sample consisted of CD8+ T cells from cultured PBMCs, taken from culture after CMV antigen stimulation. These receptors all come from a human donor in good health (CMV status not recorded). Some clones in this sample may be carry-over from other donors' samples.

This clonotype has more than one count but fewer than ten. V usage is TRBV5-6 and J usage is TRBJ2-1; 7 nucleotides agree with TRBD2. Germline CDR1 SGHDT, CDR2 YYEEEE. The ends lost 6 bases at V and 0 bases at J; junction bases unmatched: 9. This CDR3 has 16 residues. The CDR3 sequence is CASTSVGGSSYNEQFF. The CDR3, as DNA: TGTGCCAGCACCTCCGTGGGCGGGAGCTCCTACAATGAGCAGTTCTTC.

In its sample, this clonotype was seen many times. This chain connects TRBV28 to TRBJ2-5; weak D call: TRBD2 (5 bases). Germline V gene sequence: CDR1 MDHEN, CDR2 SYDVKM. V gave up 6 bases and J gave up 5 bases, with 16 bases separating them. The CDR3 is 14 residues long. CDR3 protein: CASSLDLSGETQYF. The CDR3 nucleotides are TGTGCCAGCAGCTTGGACCTCTCGGGGGAGACCCAGTACTTC. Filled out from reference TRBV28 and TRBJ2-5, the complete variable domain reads DVKVTQSSRYLVKRTGEKVFLECVQDMDHENMFWYRQDPGLGLRLIYFSYDVKMKEKGDIPEGYSVSREKKERFSLILESASTNQTSMYLCASSLDLSGETQYFGPGTRLLVL.

CDR3: CASRGEGETQYF. The CDR3 DNA is TGTGCCAGCCGGGGGGAAGGAGAGACCCAGTACTTC. V gene TRBV27 combines with J gene TRBJ2-5, with 7 bases that match TRBD2. The length of the CDR3 is 12 residues. Germline V gene sequence: CDR1 MNHEY, CDR2 SMNVEV (reference sequence). V lost 8 bases to trimming and J lost 4 bases; unmatched junction nucleotides: 4.

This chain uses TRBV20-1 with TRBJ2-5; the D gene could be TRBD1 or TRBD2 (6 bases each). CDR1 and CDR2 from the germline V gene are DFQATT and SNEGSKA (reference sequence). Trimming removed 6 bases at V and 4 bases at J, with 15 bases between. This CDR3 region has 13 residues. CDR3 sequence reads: CSARRGARETQYF. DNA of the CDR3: TGCAGTGCGCGGAGGGGGGCCAGAGAGACCCAGTACTTC.

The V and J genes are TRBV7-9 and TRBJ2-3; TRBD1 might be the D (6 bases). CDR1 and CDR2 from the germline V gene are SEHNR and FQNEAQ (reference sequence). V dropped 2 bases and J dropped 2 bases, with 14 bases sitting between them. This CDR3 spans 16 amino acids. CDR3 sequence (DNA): TGTGCCAGCAGCTTAATCCAGGGGACCGTCACAGATACGCAGTATTTT. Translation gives CASSLIQGTVTDTQYF.

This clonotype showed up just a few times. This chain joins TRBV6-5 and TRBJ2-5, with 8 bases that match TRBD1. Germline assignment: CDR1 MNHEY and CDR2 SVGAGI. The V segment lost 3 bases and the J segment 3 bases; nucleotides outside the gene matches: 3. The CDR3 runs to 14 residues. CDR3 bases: TGTGCCAGCAGTTATCAGGACAGGGAAGAGACCCAGTACTTC. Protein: CASSYQDREETQYF.

As DNA, the CDR3 is TGTGCCAGCAGCCCCCTCCTGGGACAGAAGTATGGCTACACCTTC. Encoded protein: CASSPLLGQKYGYTF. The chain is built from TRBV12-3 or TRBV12-4 and TRBJ1-2, with 7 nucleotides matching TRBD1. V lost 6 bases, J lost 5 bases, and 12 bases stayed unmatched. This CDR3 is 15 amino acids long.

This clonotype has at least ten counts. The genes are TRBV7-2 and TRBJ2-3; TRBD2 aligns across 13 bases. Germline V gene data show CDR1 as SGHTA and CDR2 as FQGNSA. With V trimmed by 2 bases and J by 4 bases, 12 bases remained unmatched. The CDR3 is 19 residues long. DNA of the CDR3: TGTGCCAGCAGCTTAAACCCCCTCCGACTAGCGGGGGGATCAGATACGCAGTATTTT. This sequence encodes CASSLNPLRLAGGSDTQYF.

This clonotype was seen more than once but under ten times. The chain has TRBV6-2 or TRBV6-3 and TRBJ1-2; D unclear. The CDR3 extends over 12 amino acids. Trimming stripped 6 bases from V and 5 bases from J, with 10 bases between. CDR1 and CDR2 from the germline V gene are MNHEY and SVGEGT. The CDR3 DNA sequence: TGTGCCAGCAGGAAGAGCACTTATGGCTACACCTTC. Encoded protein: CASRKSTYGYTF.

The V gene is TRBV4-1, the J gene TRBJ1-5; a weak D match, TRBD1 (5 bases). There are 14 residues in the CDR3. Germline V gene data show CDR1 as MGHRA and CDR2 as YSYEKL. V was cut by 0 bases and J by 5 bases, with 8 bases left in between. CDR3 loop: CASSQDRGDQPQHF. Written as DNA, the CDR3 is TGCGCCAGCAGCCAAGATCGGGGGGATCAGCCCCAGCATTTT.

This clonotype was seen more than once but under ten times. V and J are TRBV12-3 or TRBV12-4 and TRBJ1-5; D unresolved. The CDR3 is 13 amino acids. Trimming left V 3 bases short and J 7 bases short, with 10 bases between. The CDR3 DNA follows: TGTGCCAGCAGTTTGGGGTCATACCAGCCCCAGCATTTT. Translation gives CASSLGSYQPQHF.

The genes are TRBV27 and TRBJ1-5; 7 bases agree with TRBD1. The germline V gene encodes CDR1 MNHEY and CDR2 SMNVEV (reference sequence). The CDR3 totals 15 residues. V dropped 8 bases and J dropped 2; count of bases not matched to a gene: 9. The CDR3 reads CASSLTGVGNQPQHF. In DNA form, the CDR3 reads TGTGCCAGCTCGTTAACAGGGGTGGGCAATCAGCCCCAGCATTTT.